This is a list of T cell receptor beta chains from one sample in a study of blood T cell repertoires in COVID-19. TCRdb's table, derived via immunoSEQ multiplex PCR, lists solely in-frame clones and lacks some. The repertoire holds fewer than 400,000 clones, with 89% as singletons. The specimen was PBMCs or T cells enriched from blood (not recorded which). The receptor source for this set is a woman between 25 and 40 years old who had recovered from COVID-19. CDR3s include the opening cysteine and the closing phenylalanine or tryptophan. D genes are given only for firm matches. Size is omitted from some rows. Given values are once, few, many or a class for expanded clones.

j_call	v_call	clone_size	d_call	cdr3_nt	cdr3_aa
TRBJ2-7	TRBV28	.	.	TGTGCCAGCAGTTTGATCGGCTCCTACGAGCAGTACTTC	CASSLIGSYEQYF
TRBJ1-1	TRBV18	.	.	TGTGCCAGCTCACCAGGGACACCGAACACTGAAGCTTTCTTT	CASSPGTPNTEAFF
TRBJ1-1	TRBV5-4	once	TRBD1	TGTGCCAGCAGCTTGGCTGCTGGGGCAGGGGGCAGGGACACTGAAGCTTTCTTT	CASSLAAGAGGRDTEAFF
TRBJ2-1	TRBV9	.	TRBD2	TGTGCCAGCAGCGTATTAGCGGGGGCAGGAGATGAGCAGTTCTTC	CASSVLAGAGDEQFF
TRBJ1-5	TRBV28	.	.	TGTGCCAGCAGGGGAGCCGGGCCGAACAATCAGCCCCAGCATTTT	CASRGAGPNNQPQHF
TRBJ1-1	TRBV18	.	TRBD1	TGTGCCAGCTCACCGAAGACGGACAGGGGGCTAAAAGCTTTCTTT	CASSPKTDRGLKAFF
TRBJ1-5	TRBV6-1	.	TRBD1	TGTGCCAGCAGTGAATGGGGGACAGGGTATAAACAGCCCCAGCATTTT	CASSEWGTGYKQPQHF
TRBJ2-2	TRBV4-1	.	.	TGCGCCAGCAGCCAAGTCGCGGGAAGCTCCGGGGAGCTGTTTTTT	CASSQVAGSSGELFF
TRBJ2-5	TRBV28	.	TRBD1	TGTGCCAGCAGTCAGGGACAGCCACTTGGGACCCAGTACTTC	CASSQGQPLGTQYF
TRBJ2-1	TRBV28	once	TRBD2	TGTGCCAGCATCCCGACTAGCGGGATAATTAATGAGCAGTTCTTC	CASIPTSGIINEQFF